The 6 T cell receptor beta chains below were found in one sample sequenced in a study of T cells in Graves' hyperthyroidism and ophthalmopathy. Amplified TCR beta CDR3 regions came from RNA transcripts. TCR CDR3 regions were first amplified by RT-PCR with HTBI primers. From the multiplex PCR reads, TCRdb called clonotypes with MiXCR, one entry per CDR3 protein. The sample has hundreds of thousands of distinct CDR3 sequences, 45% seen once. Specimen: peripheral blood or thyroid tissue (not recorded which). The origin of the receptors is an adult man with Graves' disease, either hyperthyroidism or ophthalmopathy (not recorded which).

The J gene is TRBJ2-5, the V gene TRBV6-5, with a possible D match to TRBD1 (7 bases). The CDR3 covers 14 residues. Germline V CDR1 and CDR2: MNHEY, SVGAGI. V lost 4 bases, J lost 6 bases, and 15 bases lay in between. CDR3 loop: CASSLRQGGKTQYF. Here the CDR3 DNA reads TGTGCCAGCAGTTTGAGACAGGGAGGAAAGACCCAGTACTTC.

The V call is TRBV7-8, the J call TRBJ2-5; a possible D gene is TRBD2 (6 bases). Germline V CDR1 and CDR2: SGHVS, FQNEAQ. Trimming removed 8 bases from V and 4 bases from J, with 14 bases in between. This CDR3 is built from 13 residues. CDR3 nucleotide sequence: TGTGCCAGCCCCCCCGGGGGAGGAGAGACCCAGTACTTC. Translated: CASPPGGGETQYF.

This clonotype was detected a few times. J is TRBJ2-7 and V is TRBV5-5, with TRBD2 as a possible D gene (6 bases). Germline-derived CDR1 and CDR2 are SGHKS and YYEKEE (reference sequence). This CDR3 has 16 amino acids. V was cut by 1 base and J by 5 bases, with 19 bases left in between. The DNA of the CDR3 is TGTGCCAGCAGCTTGCGGGTAGGGAGGTATTCCGACGAGCAGTACTTC. Amino acid sequence: CASSLRVGRYSDEQYF.

This chain links TRBV7-9 with TRBJ2-7; the D is unclear. This CDR3 spans 14 amino acids. Germline values: CDR1 SEHNR, CDR2 FQNEAQ (reference sequence). Trimming stripped 3 bases from V and 2 bases from J, with 11 bases between. CDR3 amino acids: CASSFPIPPYEQYF. DNA for the CDR3: TGTGCCAGCAGCTTTCCTATTCCCCCCTACGAGCAGTACTTC.

The V gene is TRBV19, the J gene TRBJ1-5; D might be TRBD1 (5 bases). The CDR3 runs 15 residues. V was pared by 7 bases and J by 0 bases, with 13 bases between. Germline V gene sequence: CDR1 LNHDA, CDR2 SQIVND (reference sequence). DNA for the CDR3: TGTGCCAGTAAGGGACTCGGGGGTAGCAATCAGCCCCAGCATTTT. Protein product: CASKGLGGSNQPQHF.

The V and J genes are TRBV10-2 and TRBJ2-5; 10 nucleotides match TRBD1. Losses at the gene ends were 7 bases for V and 1 base for J; bases not matched to a gene: 6. This CDR3 contains 15 residues. In germline, CDR1 is WSHSY, CDR2 SAAADI. DNA of the CDR3: TGCGCCAGCAACTGGGACAGGGGTGGCCAAGAGACCCAGTACTTC. Protein: CASNWDRGGQETQYF.